The source of this T cell receptor (beta chain) is a study of blood T cell repertoires in COVID-19. On the study more broadly: Material from acute and convalescent COVID-19 was sourced from the United States, Italy and Spain. In each case, the material was cDNA or gDNA derived from T cells, B-cell-depleted T cells, or PBMCs.

Germline V CDR1 and CDR2: SGHNT, YYREEE (reference sequence). The CDR3 is made up of 16 amino acids. V gave up 1 base and J gave up 9 bases; unmatched junction bases: 16. In the authors' workflow: Estimation of nucleated cell counts relied on the amplification of reference gene primers. Clones were sequenced by immunoSEQ multiplex PCR, and TCRdb holds only the in-frame ones, with some missing. V, J and clone size reflect that table, while D and trimming were determined from the DNA. The sample yields 45,000 to 60,000 clones, around four fifths seen once. The origin of this receptor is a human donor with acute or convalescent COVID-19. The donor label of this sample is uncertain. Sequencing was performed on peripheral blood. The V call is TRBV5-4, the J call TRBJ2-7; 7 nucleotides line up with TRBD1. This CDR3 reads CASSLSPDRVGRVQYF. The CDR3 nucleotides read TGTGCCAGCAGCTTGTCCCCAGACAGGGTCGGTAGGGTGCAGTACTTC.